The entry below describes one TCR beta chain. What it binds is unknown. The sample belongs to a study of siplizumab effects on memory and regulatory T cells. Whole-study results and caveats: Apparently more diverse than memory cells, naive T cells also seemed major alloresponse contributors. In siplizumab conditions, mappable alloreactive CD4+ clones averaged approximately 75% Treg-derived, against roughly 25% in controls.

Sequencing was performed with immunoSEQ multiplex PCR; in TCRdb, only in-frame clones are kept and a portion is missing. This table has about 70,000 clones, 88% appearing once. The germline CDR1 and CDR2 sequences are MNHNY and SVGAGI (reference sequence). Losses at the gene ends were 5 bases for V and 5 bases for J; bases not matched to a gene: 7. The CDR3 spans 15 residues. The sequencing input was Tregs sorted from blood. The sequence was obtained from a human donor in good health. This chain links TRBV6-6 with TRBJ1-4, with 8 bases identical to TRBD1. CDR3 DNA: TGTGCCAGCAGTATACAGGGGGTCAGGAATGAAAAACTGTTTTTT. Encoded protein: CASSIQGVRNEKLFF.